This is a list of T cell receptor beta chains from one sample in a study of vaccination effects on CD4 cells after COVID-19. Using immunoSEQ multiplex PCR, the repertoire was profiled, and TCRdb retains in-frame clones only, with some absent. The sample lists tens of thousands of clones; around 74% were seen once. What these receptors recognize is not known. The specimen was CD4+ T cells from PBMCs cultured with HCoV-229E spike peptides, collected before COVID-19 vaccination. The receptor source for this set is a human donor who received a COVID-19 vaccine. CDR3s leave out the opening cysteine and the closing phenylalanine or tryptophan. Clone size appears in some rows only: once, few, many, or a class for an expanded clone.

j_call | cdr3_length | v_call | clone_size | cdr3_aa
TRBJ1-5 | 14 | TRBV5-6 | NA | ASSSTRTGNSKPQH
TRBJ2-5 | 12 | TRBV5-4 | NA | ASSRVADQETQY
TRBJ2-5 | 12 | TRBV5-6 | NA | ASSLRRSQETQY
TRBJ2-2 | 15 | TRBV7-3 | NA | ASSPERGVGNTGELF
TRBJ1-2 | 12 | TRBV6-5 | NA | ASRAGVTNYGYT
TRBJ2-6 | 13 | TRBV7-2 | NA | ASSLGVPGANVLT
TRBJ2-2 | 15 | TRBV18 | few | ASSPGGAGPRTGELF
TRBJ2-5 | 14 | TRBV18 | NA | ASSPPGLAGPETQY
TRBJ2-6 | 15 | TRBV7-2 | NA | ASSLVLTSSGANVLT
TRBJ2-3 | 16 | TRBV7-9 | NA | ASSLVGLGQGDTDTQY
TRBJ1-2 | 13 | TRBV18 | once | ASSPEGTGVYGYT
TRBJ2-1 | 9 | TRBV10-2 | NA | ASSGGSEQF
TRBJ1-4 | 13 | TRBV19 | NA | ASSVTADVKEKLF
TRBJ2-6 | 15 | TRBV19 | NA | ASSGSVRSSGANVLT
TRBJ1-6 | 15 | TRBV9 | NA | ASSEVEGGENNSPLH
TRBJ1-1 | 14 | TRBV4-3 | NA | ASSQGWGEVDTEAF
TRBJ2-5 | 9 | TRBV12-3/TRBV12-4 | NA | ASSFGETQY
TRBJ1-2 | 10 | TRBV18 | NA | ASSPSGSGYT
TRBJ2-2 | 12 | TRBV5-1 | few | ASEQGSNTGELF
TRBJ1-5 | 12 | TRBV4-1 | NA | ASSQSRFNQPQH
TRBJ2-5 | 10 | TRBV2 | NA | ASSDREETQY
TRBJ2-2 | 15 | TRBV9 | NA | ASSVVYRVVGTGELF
TRBJ1-4 | 14 | TRBV6-5 | NA | ASSYSQDLTNEKLF
TRBJ2-5 | 13 | TRBV5-1 | NA | ASSLVPGGGETQY
TRBJ1-3 | 14 | TRBV7-8 | once | ASSYSGGSSGNTIY
TRBJ2-3 | 13 | TRBV4-2 | few | ASSQAPDRSDTQY
TRBJ2-3 | 15 | TRBV29-1 | NA | SVEDHLAGGSTDTQY
TRBJ1-2 | 12 | TRBV7-2 | NA | ASSPRTGGYGYT
TRBJ1-4 | 14 | TRBV15 | once | ATSSLKAGTNEKLF
TRBJ2-1 | 12 | TRBV15 | NA | ATSRGEASEPQF
TRBJ2-3 | 14 | TRBV7-8 | few | ASSLLGTSSPDTQY
TRBJ2-3 | 14 | TRBV6-2/TRBV6-3 | NA | ASSYSGRGAANTQY
TRBJ1-5 | 14 | TRBV5-5 | NA | ASSPQGPAVVQPQH
TRBJ2-4 | 13 | TRBV5-1 | NA | ASSGGQLAKNIQY
TRBJ2-5 | 14 | TRBV7-9 | NA | ASSLTGGGITETQY
TRBJ2-3 | 13 | TRBV6-6 | NA | ASREGSGGTDTQY
TRBJ2-1 | 15 | TRBV14 | NA | ASSPAQVQGPYNEQF
TRBJ1-2 | 12 | TRBV15 | NA | ATSREAARHGYT
TRBJ1-4 | 15 | TRBV5-1 | once | ASSLDPRGATNEKLF
TRBJ2-5 | 14 | TRBV7-9 | few | ASSLVWGAVEETQY
TRBJ1-5 | 12 | TRBV5-5 | NA | ASSFQDNYQPQH
TRBJ2-2 | 11 | TRBV12-3/TRBV12-4 | NA | ASSFRVTGELF
TRBJ1-4 | 12 | TRBV18 | NA | ASSLRDGDEKLF
TRBJ2-3 | 13 | TRBV6-6 | NA | ASRGLDALHRTQY
TRBJ2-3 | 11 | TRBV9 | once | ASSFSQGHTQY
TRBJ1-1 | 11 | TRBV2 | NA | ASRRYWNTEAF
TRBJ1-1 | 11 | TRBV3-1/TRBV3-2 | few | ASMFQATHEAF
TRBJ1-2 | 11 | TRBV3-1/TRBV3-2 | NA | ASRLTGDYGYT
TRBJ2-1 | 11 | TRBV6-5 | NA | ASSYTWNNEQF
TRBJ1-2 | 11 | TRBV19 | NA | ASSSTTGRGYT
TRBJ2-3 | 14 | TRBV7-2 | once | ASSLVIGGLRDTQY
TRBJ2-3 | 12 | TRBV3-1/TRBV3-2 | once | ASSQSSVPDTQY
TRBJ2-5 | 15 | TRBV6-1 | NA | ASSGRPTGRYQETQY
TRBJ1-2 | 13 | TRBV7-2 | NA | ASSLGQPAGGGYT
TRBJ2-3 | 12 | TRBV7-9 | NA | ASSLVASTDTQY
TRBJ1-1 | 11 | TRBV9 | NA | ASRRGDNTEAF
TRBJ2-2 | 12 | TRBV6-1 | NA | ASSVAGGTGELF
TRBJ1-2 | 10 | TRBV7-3 | NA | ASSGTGFGYT
TRBJ2-2 | 12 | TRBV29-1 | NA | SVNSWLGSGELF
TRBJ1-1 | 12 | TRBV5-1 | NA | ASNPDSMNTEAF